Below are 13 T cell receptor beta chains sequenced from a single sample in a study of blood T cells in healthy people across ages. It was with a sample-barcoded 5' primer and a J-beta primer mix that a second PCR of roughly 7 to 12 cycles was run. TCRdb re-derived calls from the 5' RACE reads in MiXCR, one entry per CDR3 protein. The sample records more than 1,400,000 distinct CDR3 sequences, about 43% being singletons. The material sequenced was blood. The receptors originated from a woman younger than 30 in good health.

This clonotype has only a few counts. The J gene is TRBJ2-1, the V gene TRBV5-6; 7 nucleotides line up with TRBD1. V trimming: 3 bases; J trimming: 6 bases; junction bases outside the gene matches: 3. CDR3 length equals 13 residues. Germline V gene data show CDR1 as SGHDT and CDR2 as YYEEEE. The CDR3 sequence is CASSWNRGNEQFF. The CDR3 DNA reads TGTGCCAGCAGCTGGAACAGGGGCAATGAGCAGTTCTTC.

This chain connects TRBV14 to TRBJ1-2; TRBD1 agrees at 8 bases. V lost 4 bases and J lost 4; bases outside the gene matches: 8. This CDR3 has 15 amino acids. Germline V gene lookup returns CDR1 SGHDN and CDR2 FVKESK. The CDR3 sequence: CASSPSDRATYGYTF. CDR3 coding DNA: TGTGCCAGCAGCCCCTCGGACAGGGCGACCTATGGCTACACCTTC.

V gene TRBV9 combines with J gene TRBJ2-7; 10 bases match TRBD1. Germline V gene sequence: CDR1 SGDLS, CDR2 YYNGEE. The CDR3 is 14 residues long. Unmatched junction bases numbered 7, after V lost 6 bases and J lost 4 bases. The CDR3 bases are TGTGCCAGCACCGCCGGGACAGGGGTTTACGAGCAGTACTTC. This codes for CASTAGTGVYEQYF.

The J gene is TRBJ2-5, the V gene TRBV5-5; TRBD2 aligns across 10 bases. Trimming at V came to 0 bases and at J to 1 base, leaving 12 bases not matched to a gene. Germline CDR1 and CDR2: SGHKS and YYEKEE (reference sequence). This CDR3 has 19 amino acids. DNA of the CDR3: TGTGCCAGCAGCTTGGTTCCAGCGGGAGGGCCTCGAATCCAAGAGACCCAGTACTTC. Residues: CASSLVPAGGPRIQETQYF.

This clonotype was seen a few times. The chain links TRBV14 to TRBJ2-5; D is unresolved. Germline V gene sequence: CDR1 SGHDN, CDR2 FVKESK. V lost 1 base, J lost 4 bases, and 13 bases lay in between. This CDR3 has 15 amino acids. The CDR3, as DNA: TGTGCCAGCAGCCAAGCGCTGGCGGTGTTAGAGACCCAGTACTTC. Residues: CASSQALAVLETQYF.

This clonotype has a handful of counts. The chain uses TRBV4-1 and TRBJ2-1, with TRBD2 identical over 9 bases. J lost 7 bases, V lost 1 base, and 8 bases had no gene match. The CDR3 loop spans 16 amino acids. The V gene's germline CDR1 is MGHRA and CDR2 YSYEKL. The CDR3, as DNA: TGCGCCAGCAGCCAAGCCGTGGCTAGCGGGGCTAATGAGCAGTTCTTC. It yields the protein CASSQAVASGANEQFF.

The chain is built from TRBV2 and TRBJ2-1; 7 nucleotides align to TRBD2. The CDR3 is made up of 13 amino acids. Germline CDR1 and CDR2: SNHLY and FYNNEI. CDR3 sequence reads: CAAGRTSYNEQFF. CDR3 DNA sequence: TGTGCAGCGGGGCGGACCTCCTACAATGAGCAGTTCTTC.

For the CDR3, the DNA is TGCGCCAGCAGCTTGTTCTCGGCCGTCACCTTAGGACTATCTAGCTACGAGCAGTACTTC. Its translation is CASSLFSAVTLGLSSYEQYF. V is TRBV5-1 and J is TRBJ2-7; the D gene is possibly TRBD2 (6 bases). The CDR3 is 20 residues long. V was pared by 1 base and J by 3 bases, with 29 bases between. Per the germline V gene, CDR1 is SGHRS and CDR2 is YFSETQ.

The V and J genes are TRBV13 and TRBJ2-2; D is uncertain. This CDR3 is built from 14 residues. Germline CDR1 is PRHDT and CDR2 is FYEKMQ (reference sequence). Here the CDR3 reads CANTIRQNTGELFF. The CDR3 bases are TGTGCAAACACGATACGCCAAAACACCGGGGAGCTGTTTTTT.

The rearrangement links TRBV7-9 to TRBJ2-7; tentatively, D is TRBD1 or TRBD2 (9 bases each). CDR1 SEHNR and CDR2 FQNEAQ come from the germline V gene (reference sequence). V lost 5 bases, J lost 7 bases, and 24 bases lay in between. The CDR3 has 16 amino acids. The CDR3 nucleotides read TGTGCCAGCAGCCCCACTAGGCCTAGCGGGACAGGGGAGCAGTACTTC. This sequence encodes CASSPTRPSGTGEQYF. The whole variable domain, filled in from reference TRBV7-9 and TRBJ2-7, reads DTGVSQNPRHKITKRGQNVTFRCDPISEHNRLYWYRQTLGQGPEFLTYFQNEAQLEKSRLLSDRFSAERPKGSFSTLEIQRTEQGDSAMYLCASSPTRPSGTGEQYFGPGTRLTVT.

This clonotype was recorded many times. The rearrangement uses TRBV29-1 and TRBJ2-5; D possibly corresponds to TRBD1 (6 bases). The germline gives CDR1 SQVTM, CDR2 ANQGSEA. The CDR3 covers 14 residues. The ends were cut back, 7 bases at V and 4 bases at J, with 19 bases in the middle. CDR3 nucleotides: TGCAGCGGGGAACAGGGCCTACCCGGAGAGACCCAGTACTTC. This gives the protein CSGEQGLPGETQYF.

This clonotype appeared a few times. This chain connects TRBV5-1 to TRBJ2-1; 8 bases line up with TRBD2. V lost 6 bases and J lost 1; bases outside the gene matches: 9. Germline values: CDR1 SGHRS, CDR2 YFSETQ. The CDR3 extends over 16 amino acids. The CDR3 spells CASTREGSASYNEQFF. CDR3 in DNA: TGCGCCAGCACCCGGGAGGGGAGCGCTTCCTACAATGAGCAGTTCTTC.

This clonotype appeared once. The chain is built from TRBV14 and TRBJ1-1; no clear D. Trimming pared 10 bases from V and 2 bases from J, leaving 14 bases between. Germline lookup yields CDR1 SGHDN and CDR2 FVKESK. The CDR3 is 13 amino acids. CDR3 nucleotides: TGTGCCACCTCGGGCGAGAGCAACACTGAAGCTTTCTTT. This encodes CATSGESNTEAFF.